Each of the 4 T cell receptor beta chains below was sequenced from the same sample in a study of OX40 agonist ivuxolimab in advanced cancers. Profiled with immunoSEQ multiplex PCR; TCRdb holds only in-frame clones, not every one. The data contain about 19,000 clones, 86% of them singletons. Sequenced here: CD4+ or CD8+ T cells sorted from blood, sampled in a trial of the OX40 agonist ivuxolimab. Source of these receptors: an adult with an advanced solid tumor such as melanoma, head and neck, liver or kidney cancer.

The V and J genes are TRBV23-1 and TRBJ2-1; D is undetermined. TRBV23-1 is annotated as an ORF whose role is uncertain. The V and J ends lost 4 bases and 4 bases respectively, with 14 bases between them. CDR3 length equals 15 residues. The CDR3 sequence: CASSRRWLWYNEQFF. The CDR3 coding sequence is TGCGCCAGCAGTCGCCGGTGGTTGTGGTACAATGAGCAGTTCTTC.

Here the CDR3 reads CAINDRQSSGANVLTF. CDR3 sequence (DNA): TGTGCCATCAACGACAGGCAGAGCTCTGGGGCCAACGTCCTGACTTTC. V usage is TRBV28 and J usage is TRBJ2-6, with D tentatively TRBD1 (6 bases). Trimming stripped 10 bases from V and 0 bases from J, with 16 bases between. Per germline, CDR1 MDHEN and CDR2 SYDVKM. The CDR3 is 16 residues long.

V is TRBV28 and J is TRBJ2-1; 7 positions match TRBD1. The CDR3 runs to 13 residues. Germline-derived CDR1 and CDR2 are MDHEN and SYDVKM. The V gene end was trimmed by 5 bases and the J gene end by 9 bases; junction bases not matched to a gene: 7. CDR3 in amino acids: CASSHRGQGEQFF. CDR3 coding DNA: TGTGCCAGCAGTCACAGGGGTCAAGGTGAGCAGTTCTTC.

J is TRBJ2-1 and V is TRBV6-5; 9 bases map to TRBD2. Trimming removed 6 bases from V and 7 bases from J; junction bases left unmatched: 7. There are 14 residues in the CDR3. Germline V CDR1 and CDR2: MNHEY, SVGAGI. The CDR3 sequence: CASSPGLAYNEQFF. For the CDR3, the DNA is TGTGCCAGCAGCCCAGGACTAGCGTATAATGAGCAGTTCTTC.